The table lists the clone carrying this T cell receptor beta chain with a few counts. Its antigen is not identified. cDNA carried unique molecular identifiers, and a universal primer site was added by template switching. TCRdb reprocessed the 5' RACE reads via MiXCR and lists one record per CDR3 protein. The table has hundreds of thousands of distinct CDR3 sequences, 21% seen once; the top ten hold 4.3%. The V end lost 6 bases, the J end lost 0 bases, and 15 bases lay between the germline ends. The CDR3 is made up of 15 amino acids. Germline CDR1 is DFQATT and CDR2 is SNEGSKA (reference sequence). The data originate from a study of identical twins. The study's findings and limits: The conclusions drew on cross-sectional statistical analysis instead of tracking the same donors.

These data also featured in a second study, about T cells expressing NK-cell markers. This second study says: Specificity for HCMV among expanded NKG2C+ T cell clones was not established.

Material for sequencing was PBMCs. The V and J genes are TRBV20-1 and TRBJ2-1; D perhaps matches TRBD1 (7 bases). The receptor was isolated from a woman younger than 35 in good health. The CDR3 DNA is TGCAGTGCGGAGGGACAGACAGGCTCCTACAATGAGCAGTTCTTC. It codes for CSAEGQTGSYNEQFF.